One TCR beta chain is described in this entry. Its target is not known. These data are taken from a study of T cell repertoires in cytomegalovirus infection. Looking at the study overall: It was recently identified HLA-C-restricted and well-studied HLA-B-restricted CMV epitopes that the study used. It was the public TCR beta signatures that indicated both CMV infection and matching HLA type.

From the reads, TCRdb called clonotypes with MiXCR, one entry per CDR3 protein. The sample includes roughly 27,000 distinct CDR3 sequences, about 20% seen only once; the top ten take roughly 80%. J lost 3 bases, V lost 8 bases, and 11 bases had no gene match. CDR1 is MNHEY, CDR2 SMNVEV, per germline (reference sequence). There are 16 residues in the CDR3. The study's findings and limits: In two of eight donors, the top clonotype was HLA-C-restricted CMV-specific. There were carriers of CMV plus the relevant HLA, and cumulative public TCR beta family frequency identified them.

J is TRBJ1-2 and V is TRBV27, with TRBD1 identical over 11 bases. The sequence was obtained from a human donor in good health (CMV status not recorded). Some clones in this sample may be carry-over from other donors' samples. The sample here was CD8+ T cells from cultured PBMCs, taken from culture after CMV antigen stimulation. The CDR3 coding sequence is TGTGCCAGCCTCCCCGGACAGGGGGCAATCGACTATGGCTACACCTTC. It is translated as CASLPGQGAIDYGYTF.